This TCR beta chain is drawn from a study of blood T cells in healthy people across ages. Whole-study context: T cells yielded about one barcoded beta molecule per two cells through template switching.

In this sample, this clonotype turned up a few times. The antigen remains unidentified. Alongside a J-beta primer mix, a sample-barcoded 5' primer served in a second PCR lasting about 7 to 11 cycles. Each cDNA molecule was tagged by a template-switch adaptor that had 12 random nucleotides. In TCRdb, the 5' RACE reads were re-called with MiXCR into one record per CDR3 protein. The sample includes 2 million or so distinct CDR3 sequences, roughly 50% of them seen just once. Study-wide results and caveats: Without sorted subsets, naive and antigen-experienced compartments could not be conclusively compared.

Per the germline V gene, CDR1 is SGHDT and CDR2 is YYEEEE. This CDR3 comprises 15 residues. V shed 2 bases and J shed 0 bases, with 12 bases lying between them. Sequenced sample: blood. This chain links TRBV5-6 with TRBJ2-7; D call uncertain. This clonotype was obtained from a woman in her 40s in good health. The CDR3 coding sequence is TGTGCCAGCAGCTTTACAGCTCGGAGCTCCTACGAGCAGTACTTC. Its translation: CASSFTARSSYEQYF.